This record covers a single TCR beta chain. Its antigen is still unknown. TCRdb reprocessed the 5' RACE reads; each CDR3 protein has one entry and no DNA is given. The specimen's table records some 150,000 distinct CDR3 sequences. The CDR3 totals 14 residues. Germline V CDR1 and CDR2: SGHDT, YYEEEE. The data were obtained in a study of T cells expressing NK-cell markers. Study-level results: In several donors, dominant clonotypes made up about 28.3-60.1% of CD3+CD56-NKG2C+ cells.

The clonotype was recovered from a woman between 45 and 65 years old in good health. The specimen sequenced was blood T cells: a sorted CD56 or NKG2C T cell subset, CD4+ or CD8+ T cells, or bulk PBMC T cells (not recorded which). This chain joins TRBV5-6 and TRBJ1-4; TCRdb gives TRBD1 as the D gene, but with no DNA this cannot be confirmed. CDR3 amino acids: CASSLTALGEKLFF.